Given below is one T cell receptor delta chain in context. Given a much more abundant clone one base away, this may be a read error. This record belongs to a study of gamma-delta chains in newborns, infants, children. Study-wide background: Microbial exposure reportedly drives polyclonal innate γδ T cell expansion after birth.

TCRdb re-called the reads through CATT. The sample has approximately 3,000 delta-chain clones, roughly a tenth seen once. This CDR3 is 15 amino acids long. Germline V gene sequence: CDR1 GEAIGNYY, CDR2 EKD. The chain couples TRDV2 to TRDJ1, with 9 bases fitting TRDD3. The TCR originated in a child who was a newborn, infant or young child, either healthy, febrile or measles-vaccinated (not recorded which). The specimen sequenced was blood. The CDR3 region is CACDTLLGDTDKPIF. The CDR3 DNA sequence: TGTGCCTGTGACACGTTACTGGGGGACACCGATAAACCCATCTTT.